This T cell receptor (beta chain) stems from a study of cytomegalovirus exposure and HLA in healthy donors. Broader study findings: Per a later analysis, 15,000 to 20,000 TCR beta sequences showed association with HLA alleles at 0.05 false discovery rate. A link between a missense DCLRE1C variant and TCR beta V- and J-gene trimming emerged from a later analysis. HLA-A and HLA-B allele assignments for most subjects were reportedly predicted accurately using TCR beta sequences.

The PCR used 60 Vbeta and 13 Jbeta primers. Produced via immunoSEQ multiplex PCR; TCRdb's table is partial and in-frame only. The sample carries 150,000 to 200,000 clones, 68% recorded once. V dropped 5 bases and J dropped 6 bases, with 30 bases sitting between them. Germline V gives CDR1 SGHRS, CDR2 YFSETQ. The length of the CDR3 is 18 residues. To note about this clone: Its target is not known.

The V gene is TRBV5-1, the J gene TRBJ2-7; D may be TRBD2 (7 bases). The sample taken for sequencing was PBMCs. This sequence originates from a man aged 45-65 years in good health and CMV-seronegative. CDR3 protein: CASRMGGGAFLLHPEQYF. DNA for the CDR3: TGCGCCAGCAGAATGGGAGGGGGAGCCTTCCTTCTACACCCCGAGCAGTACTTC.